Sequencing of this TCR beta chain was carried out in a study of response to subunit inactivated influenza vaccine. Study results and caveats: Few additional T cells are recruited per seasonal influenza vaccination, authors suggested.

This clonotype was detected many times. Its antigen is unknown. TCRdb reprocessed the RT-PCR reads with MiXCR, giving one entry per CDR3 protein. This sample has about 500,000 distinct CDR3 sequences, with 13% found just once. The V gene lost 5 bases and the J gene lost 3 bases, with 13 bases spanning the gap. Germline CDR1 SQVTM, CDR2 ANQGSEA. The CDR3 loop spans 13 amino acids. The sample here was PBMCs from blood, taken 45 days after vaccination. The chain links TRBV29-1 to TRBJ1-1; D may be TRBD1 (6 bases). The sequence came from a man aged 50 to 60 who received an inactivated influenza vaccine. This CDR3 is CSVKQGKDTEAFF. Here the CDR3 DNA reads TGCAGCGTTAAACAGGGAAAGGACACTGAAGCTTTCTTT.